The rows below give T cell receptor beta chains drawn from one sample of a study of T cell responses to AZD1222 COVID-19 vaccine. Assay used: immunoSEQ multiplex PCR; TCRdb lists only in-frame clones, some missing. The sample has roughly 160,000 clones; around 90% are singletons. Source: peripheral blood, taken on day 0 of AZD1222 vaccination. Source of these receptors: an adult in good health. CDR3s include the opening cysteine and the closing phenylalanine or tryptophan. The D gene is left open where the match is weak. Only part of the rows carry a size: once, few, many, or a class if the clone is expanded.

TRBJ2-3 TRBV3-1/TRBV3-2 - - CASSLGQSTDTQYF TGTGCCAGCAGCCTAGGACAGAGCACAGATACGCAGTATTTT
TRBJ1-4 TRBV7-2 - TRBD1 CASSLQGRLISTNEKLFF TGTGCCAGCAGCCTACAGGGGCGACTAATCTCAACTAATGAAAAACTGTTTTTT
TRBJ2-5 TRBV9 - TRBD2 CASSPRAGEETQYF TGTGCCAGCAGCCCCCGGGCGGGGGAGGAGACCCAGTACTTC
TRBJ2-1 TRBV4-1 - - CASSQAERPPNEQFF TGCGCCAGCAGCCAAGCAGAGCGGCCGCCCAATGAGCAGTTCTTC
TRBJ1-1 TRBV5-1 - TRBD1 CASTLGDRNTEAFF TGCGCCAGCACGTTGGGGGACAGGAACACTGAAGCTTTCTTT
TRBJ1-3 TRBV13 - - CASSSRGRGNTIYF TGTGCCAGCAGCTCCCGAGGTAGAGGAAACACCATATATTTT
TRBJ2-7 TRBV5-1 - - CASSLGQGVGEQYF TGCGCCAGCAGCCTCGGACAAGGGGTGGGCGAGCAGTACTTC
TRBJ2-5 TRBV4-3 - TRBD2 CASSQRGGLAGQETQYF TGCGCCAGCAGCCAAAGAGGGGGACTAGCGGGACAAGAGACCCAGTACTTC
TRBJ2-1 TRBV11-2 - TRBD2 CASSGGLAGGTHEQFF TGTGCCAGCAGCGGGGGACTAGCGGGAGGAACGCATGAGCAGTTCTTC
TRBJ2-7 TRBV7-6 once TRBD1 CASSLAGTGEYEQYF TGTGCCAGCAGCTTAGCCGGGACAGGGGAATACGAGCAGTACTTC
TRBJ2-7 TRBV11-2 - - CASSTSGTYEQYF TGTGCCAGCAGCACCTCCGGGACCTACGAGCAGTACTTC
TRBJ2-1 TRBV7-2 - - CASSPRRDNEQFF TGTGCCAGCAGCCCCCGGAGAGACAATGAGCAGTTCTTC
TRBJ2-2 TRBV18 - TRBD2 CASSPPSGGLNTGELFF TGTGCCAGCTCACCACCTAGCGGGGGCCTAAACACCGGGGAGCTGTTTTTT
TRBJ1-6 TRBV30 - - CAWKHVGSSPLHF TGTGCCTGGAAGCATGTGGGGTCCTCACCCCTCCACTTT
TRBJ2-2 TRBV20-1 - - CSASPGAGQGPTGELFF TGCAGTGCTAGTCCGGGAGCCGGGCAGGGACCTACCGGGGAGCTGTTTTTT
TRBJ1-6 TRBV11-2 - - CASSRTGNSPLHF TGTGCCAGCAGCCGAACAGGGAATTCACCCCTCCACTTT
TRBJ1-4 TRBV5-6 once - CASSFLSGSLDEKLFF TGTGCCAGCAGCTTCTTGTCAGGGAGCCTAGATGAAAAACTGTTTTTT
TRBJ2-1 TRBV7-9 - - CASSFSRDEQFF TGTGCCAGCAGCTTTAGTCGGGATGAGCAGTTCTTC
TRBJ1-2 TRBV30 - - CAWSHQTGGYTF TGTGCCTGGAGTCACCAGACGGGTGGCTACACCTTC
TRBJ1-3 TRBV18 - - CASLMTENLRGSGNTIYF TGTGCCAGCCTGATGACAGAAAACCTCCGAGGGTCTGGAAACACCATATATTTT
TRBJ1-4 TRBV3-1/TRBV3-2 - TRBD1 CASKDRVNEKLFF TGTGCCAGCAAGGACAGGGTTAATGAAAAACTGTTTTTT
TRBJ1-1 TRBV12-5 once - CASGFNTEAFF TGTGCTAGTGGTTTCAATACTGAAGCTTTCTTT
TRBJ2-5 TRBV3-1/TRBV3-2 - - CASSQRKQLKQQETQYF TGTGCCAGCAGCCAAAGGAAGCAGTTGAAACAGCAAGAGACCCAGTACTTC
TRBJ2-7 TRBV6-5 - - CASSSPGYEQYF TGTGCCAGCAGTTCCCCTGGCTACGAGCAGTACTTC
TRBJ1-1 TRBV5-1 - - CASSSRDANTEAFF TGCGCCAGCAGCTCCCGAGACGCGAACACTGAAGCTTTCTTT
TRBJ1-1 TRBV19 once - CASSIGRAGEGRRSEAFF TGTGCCAGTAGTATCGGTCGGGCAGGGGAAGGCCGTCGGTCTGAAGCTTTCTTT
TRBJ2-1 TRBV5-6 - TRBD2 CASSPRVAGGEEQFF TGTGCCAGCAGCCCCAGGGTAGCGGGAGGAGAAGAGCAGTTCTTC
TRBJ2-7 TRBV6-1 - TRBD2 CASSEASGETYEQYF TGTGCCAGCAGTGAAGCGAGCGGGGAAACCTACGAGCAGTACTTC
TRBJ1-2 TRBV5-1 - TRBD1 CASSLESQGIISYGYTF TGCGCCAGCAGCTTGGAGTCACAGGGGATAATCAGCTATGGCTACACCTTC
TRBJ1-5 TRBV4-1 - - CASSQDEWEGQPQHF TGCGCCAGCAGCCAAGATGAATGGGAGGGTCAGCCCCAGCATTTT
TRBJ2-1 TRBV4-1 - TRBD2 CASSQAPRASGRANEQFF TGCGCCAGCAGCCAAGCTCCTCGGGCTAGCGGGAGGGCCAATGAGCAGTTCTTC
TRBJ1-6 TRBV18 - TRBD1 CASSSDRSNNSPLHF TGTGCCAGCTCATCGGACAGGAGCAATAATTCACCCCTCCACTTT
TRBJ1-1 TRBV7-9 - - CASSYPAFF TGTGCCAGCAGCTACCCGGCTTTCTTT
TRBJ2-7 TRBV7-9 - TRBD2 CASSPPGLATYEQYF TGTGCCAGCAGCCCCCCGGGACTAGCTACCTACGAGCAGTACTTC
TRBJ1-2 TRBV6-2/TRBV6-3 - TRBD1 CASSYPTGIYYGYTF TGTGCCAGCAGTTACCCGACAGGGATATACTATGGCTACACCTTC
TRBJ2-1 TRBV9 - - CASSKRTLYNEQFF TGTGCCAGCAGCAAGCGGACACTCTACAATGAGCAGTTCTTC
TRBJ2-7 TRBV29-1 - TRBD1 CSVVRGDRGYEQYF TGCAGCGTTGTCCGAGGGGACAGGGGCTACGAGCAGTACTTC
TRBJ1-5 TRBV7-6 - - CASSSQAYSNQPQHF TGTGCCAGCAGCTCGCAGGCTTATAGCAATCAGCCCCAGCATTTT
TRBJ2-1 TRBV11-2 - - CASSPGYEQFF TGTGCCAGCAGCCCAGGGTATGAGCAGTTCTTC
TRBJ2-6 TRBV7-3 few - CASSRNSGANVLTF TGTGCCAGCAGCCGCAACTCTGGGGCCAACGTCCTGACTTTC
TRBJ1-2 TRBV18 - - CASSRAGDPYGYTF TGTGCCAGCTCACGTGCGGGGGACCCTTATGGCTACACCTTC
TRBJ1-5 TRBV12-5 - - CASGLGDTTNQPQHF TGTGCTAGTGGTTTGGGGGACACAACTAATCAGCCCCAGCATTTT
TRBJ1-2 TRBV7-2 - TRBD1 CASGPQGNYGYTF TGTGCCAGCGGCCCACAGGGGAACTATGGCTACACCTTC
TRBJ1-1 TRBV29-1 few TRBD1 CSVGDRGDTEAFF TGCAGCGTTGGGGACAGGGGGGACACTGAAGCTTTCTTT
TRBJ2-7 TRBV6-5 - TRBD1 CASSYGQGSYEQYF TGTGCCAGCAGTTACGGACAGGGGAGTTACGAGCAGTACTTC
TRBJ2-1 TRBV2 - - CASSGLGVGEQFF TGTGCCAGCAGTGGATTGGGTGTGGGTGAGCAGTTCTTC
TRBJ1-2 TRBV12-3/TRBV12-4 - - CASTLRGTYGYTF TGTGCCAGCACCCTCCGGGGTACATATGGCTACACCTTC
TRBJ1-5 TRBV5-6 - - CASSYGQYQPQHF TGTGCCAGCAGCTATGGACAGTATCAGCCCCAGCATTTT
TRBJ2-7 TRBV11-2 - - CASSLVRPPREQYF TGTGCCAGCAGCTTAGTTCGACCTCCCCGGGAGCAGTACTTC
TRBJ1-2 TRBV10-1 - - CASSDGQFSNYGYTF TGCGCCAGCAGTGATGGACAGTTTTCCAACTATGGCTACACCTTC
TRBJ2-3 TRBV7-9 - - CASSPGWTNTDTQYF TGTGCCAGCAGCCCTGGGTGGACAAACACAGATACGCAGTATTTT
TRBJ2-1 TRBV6-5 - TRBD1 CASSRTRTGYNEQFF TGTGCCAGCAGTCGGACTCGGACAGGCTACAATGAGCAGTTCTTC
TRBJ1-4 TRBV7-8 - TRBD1 CASKGAGEKLFF TGTGCCAGCAAGGGGGCTGGTGAAAAACTGTTTTTT
TRBJ2-2 TRBV30 - - CAWSPNAPGELFF TGTGCCTGGAGTCCTAATGCCCCCGGGGAGCTGTTTTTT
TRBJ2-2 TRBV19 - - CASSIWGTGELFF TGTGCCAGTAGTATTTGGGGCACCGGGGAGCTGTTTTTT